Below, one TCR beta chain is given with its context. Antigen specificity is unknown. The PCR made use of 60 Vbeta and 13 Jbeta primers. Repertoires were generated with immunoSEQ multiplex PCR, while TCRdb's copy carries only in-frame clones and drops some. Of 60,000 to 70,000 clones listed, 65% to 85% are singletons. The donors were healthy bone marrow donors. This sample was included in a study of cytomegalovirus exposure and HLA in healthy donors. Study-wide points: A reported reduction in N-insertions relative to the approximately 600-donor mean was seen in an Asian-associated ancestry cluster in a later analysis. In a later analysis, CMV-associated beta chains were mostly HLA-associated, it appeared. The study labeled 164 TCR beta chains cytomegalovirus-associated.

The sequenced sample consisted of PBMCs. This TCR came from a woman in her twenties or thirties in good health and CMV-seronegative.

CDR3 sequence (DNA): TGTGCCAGCAGCTTACGGGGACAGGGTTGGGGACAGCCCCAGCATTTT. Its protein product is CASSLRGQGWGQPQHF. This chain joins TRBV7-2 and TRBJ1-5, with 9 bases fitting TRBD1. The CDR3 is 16 residues long. Germline V gene data show CDR1 as SGHTA and CDR2 as FQGNSA. V lost 2 bases and J lost 7; bases outside the gene matches: 9. Drawing the rest from reference TRBV7-2 and TRBJ1-5, the complete variable domain is GAGVSQSPSNKVTEKGKDVELRCDPISGHTALYWYRQSLGQGLEFLIYFQGNSAPDKSGLPSDRFSAERTGGSVSTLTIQRTQQEDSAVYLCASSLRGQGWGQPQHFGDGTRLSIL.